A single sample gave rise to the 26 T cell receptor beta chains below, sequenced in a study of blood T cell repertoires in COVID-19 (TCRdb year 2020). To prepare the library, the immunoSEQ multiplex PCR assay was applied. TCRdb holds this immuneACCESS table with in-frame rearrangements only. Some clones are missing; in checked studies, unresolved V genes explain under half, and the rest has no known cause. In all, the sample holds roughly 80,000 clones, and around 83% of those were seen once. Clones ranked in the top ten supply approximately 17% of the sample. Input material: peripheral blood. Receptors were obtained from a woman aged 60-70 years with acute or convalescent COVID-19.

The chain employs TRBV10-2 and TRBJ1-2; no clear D gene. Between the trimmed V and J ends, which lost 0 bases and 8 bases, there was a span of 16 bases. This CDR3 comprises 15 residues. CDR1 is WSHSY, CDR2 SAAADI, per germline. The CDR3 region is CASSESISGKDGYTF. CDR3 bases: TGCGCCAGCAGTGAGTCGATTTCCGGGAAAGACGGCTACACCTTC.

The chain uses TRBV19 and TRBJ1-2; perhaps TRBD1 as D (6 bases). The V gene lost 3 bases and the J gene lost 3 bases, with 14 bases spanning the gap. Germline V gene lookup returns CDR1 LNHDA and CDR2 SQIVND (reference sequence). The CDR3 totals 15 residues. The CDR3 protein is CASSMSGGDHYGYTF. The CDR3 coding sequence is TGTGCCAGTAGTATGTCTGGGGGCGATCACTATGGCTACACCTTC.

The chain is built from TRBV5-4 and TRBJ2-3; D unclear. The CDR3 loop spans 13 amino acids. Between the trimmed V and J ends, which lost 4 bases and 4 bases, there was a span of 10 bases. Germline CDR1 is SGHNT and CDR2 is YYREEE (reference sequence). CDR3 sequence: CASSPEPPDTQYF. CDR3 sequence (DNA): TGTGCCAGCAGCCCGGAGCCGCCAGATACGCAGTATTTT.

The chain employs TRBV12-3 or TRBV12-4 and TRBJ2-3; D is undetermined. V dropped 6 bases and J dropped 0 bases, with 4 bases sitting between them. CDR3 length: 12 residues. The CDR3 nucleotides are TGTGCCAGCAGGCGTAGCACAGATACGCAGTATTTT. It yields the protein CASRRSTDTQYF.

Turning to this clone: This CDR3 is also generated by other DNA sequences in the sample. V usage is TRBV11-3 and J usage is TRBJ2-1; possibly TRBD2 for D (6 bases). Trimming took off 5 bases at V and 4 bases at J, with 12 bases between the two ends. Germline CDR1 is SGHNT and CDR2 is YENEEA. The CDR3 totals 14 residues. The CDR3 DNA sequence: TGTGCCAGCAGCCCTGGGGGGAGTTACAATGAGCAGTTCTTC. Its translation: CASSPGGSYNEQFF.

The chain has TRBV2 and TRBJ1-1; TRBD1 matches at 8 bases. The V segment lost 4 bases and the J segment 4 bases; nucleotides outside the gene matches: 2. This CDR3 has 13 amino acids. Germline V gene lookup returns CDR1 SNHLY and CDR2 FYNNEI. The CDR3 loop is CASSVDRGTEAFF. CDR3 in DNA: TGTGCCAGCAGTGTAGACAGGGGCACTGAAGCTTTCTTT.

The chain joins TRBV5-6 to TRBJ2-6; D not certain. The germline CDR1 and CDR2 sequences are SGHDT and YYEEEE. Trimming shortened V by 4 bases and J by 1 base, and 6 bases separated the two germline ends. The length of the CDR3 is 14 residues. CDR3 nucleotides: TGTGCCAGCAGCCCCAGTTCTGGGGCCAACGTCCTGACTTTC. As protein: CASSPSSGANVLTF.

This chain connects TRBV5-4 to TRBJ1-6, with 10 bases identical to TRBD1. Germline V gives CDR1 SGHNT, CDR2 YYREEE (reference sequence). After removal of 4 bases from V and 7 bases from J, the junction contained 8 bases not matched to a gene. The CDR3 is made up of 16 amino acids. CDR3 in amino acids: CASSPNWGQGNSPLHF. As DNA, the CDR3 is TGTGCCAGCAGCCCAAACTGGGGACAGGGGAATTCACCCCTCCACTTT.

CDR3 protein: CSVEDGYSPEQYF. The CDR3 DNA follows: TGCAGCGTTGAAGATGGCTACAGCCCCGAGCAGTACTTC. The J gene is TRBJ2-7, the V gene TRBV29-1; D not resolved. Germline CDR1 reads SQVTM; CDR2 reads ANQGSEA. The germline V and J ends were trimmed by 0 bases and 6 bases, with 12 bases remaining between them. The CDR3 spans 13 residues.

The chain carries TRBV5-1 and TRBJ2-5, with 9 bases matching TRBD2. J was trimmed by 5 bases and V by 5 bases; bases with no gene match: 13. The CDR3 length is 16 residues. Germline CDR1 is SGHRS and CDR2 is YFSETQ. The CDR3 DNA follows: TGCGCCAGCAGAACGGGGGGTAGCGGGAGCGGGGAGACCCAGTACTTC. Its translation: CASRTGGSGSGETQYF.

V is TRBV7-7 and J is TRBJ1-3; maybe TRBD1 (6 bases). Germline V gene sequence: CDR1 SSHAT, CDR2 FNYEAQ (reference sequence). The CDR3 contains 14 residues. Here the CDR3 reads CAVKRDTHGGTIYF. Here the CDR3 DNA reads TGTGCTGTAAAGCGGGACACCCACGGAGGCACCATATATTTT.

V usage is TRBV5-4 and J usage is TRBJ1-1, with D tentatively TRBD1 (5 bases). The CDR3 totals 15 residues. Trimming took off 3 bases at V and 1 base at J, with 13 bases between the two ends. Germline CDR1 SGHNT, CDR2 YYREEE (reference sequence). The CDR3: CASSSGMDTNTEAFF. In DNA form, the CDR3 reads TGTGCCAGCAGCTCAGGGATGGACACGAACACTGAAGCTTTCTTT.

The chain carries TRBV5-1 and TRBJ2-7; 8 bases line up with TRBD1. Trimming removed 0 bases from V and 5 bases from J; junction bases left unmatched: 10. Germline V lookup: CDR1 SGHRS, CDR2 YFSETQ. The CDR3 totals 16 residues. In nucleotides, the CDR3 is TGCGCCAGCAGCTTGGGGTCAGGGGGCGCGAACCACGAGCAGTACTTC. Translation: CASSLGSGGANHEQYF.

CDR3 residues: CAWNAGQGASGNTIYF. CDR3 coding DNA: TGTGCCTGGAACGCGGGACAGGGGGCAAGTGGAAACACCATATATTTT. V usage is TRBV30 and J usage is TRBJ1-3; 12 nucleotides agree with TRBD1. With V trimmed by 4 bases and J by 3 bases, 7 bases remained unmatched. CDR1 and CDR2 (germline): GTSNPN, SVGIG (reference sequence). CDR3 length: 16 residues.

The V and J genes are TRBV5-5 and TRBJ2-2, with D possibly TRBD1 on 6 matching bases. Between the trimmed V and J ends, which lost 3 bases and 1 base, there was a span of 16 bases. Per germline, CDR1 SGHKS and CDR2 YYEKEE (reference sequence). The length of the CDR3 is 17 residues. CDR3: CASSWGHRPENTGELFF. For the CDR3, the DNA is TGTGCCAGCAGCTGGGGACACCGTCCCGAGAACACCGGGGAGCTGTTTTTT.

The chain is built from TRBV6-5 and TRBJ1-2; perhaps TRBD1 as D (6 bases). There are 14 residues in the CDR3. Germline V gene sequence: CDR1 MNHEY, CDR2 SVGAGI. Trimming shortened V by 4 bases and J by 5 bases, and 14 bases separated the two germline ends. The CDR3: CASSSPDSGYGYTF. Here the CDR3 DNA reads TGTGCCAGCAGTTCCCCGGACAGTGGGTATGGCTACACCTTC.

The chain carries TRBV18 and TRBJ2-7, with TRBD1 as a possible D gene (6 bases). Germline CDR1 and CDR2: KGHSH and LQKENI. Trimming removed 0 bases from V and 2 bases from J, with 11 bases in between. CDR3 length: 15 residues. The DNA for the CDR3 is TGTGCCAGCTCACCACCGAGCAGGGGCGCCTACGAGCAGTACTTC. The encoded protein is CASSPPSRGAYEQYF.

A few counts support this clone. The CDR3 region is CASSPGQGPGNTIYF. CDR3 in DNA: TGTGCCAGCAGCCCAGGACAGGGCCCTGGAAACACCATATATTTT. The V call is TRBV11-3, the J call TRBJ1-3; 8 bases agree with TRBD1. The CDR3 is made up of 15 amino acids. The V and J ends lost 5 bases and 2 bases, in that order; junction bases with no gene match: 5. The germline CDR1 and CDR2 sequences are SGHNT and YENEEA.

The V and J genes are TRBV7-9 and TRBJ1-1; a weak D match, TRBD1 (5 bases). The CDR3 length is 14 residues. CDR1 SEHNR and CDR2 FQNEAQ come from the germline V gene (reference sequence). Trimming shortened V by 2 bases and J by 3 bases, and 10 bases separated the two germline ends. The CDR3 bases are TGTGCCAGCAGCTTAACCAGGGTAGACACTGAAGCTTTCTTT. Translation gives CASSLTRVDTEAFF.

The rearrangement links TRBV2 to TRBJ1-4, with 10 bases aligning to TRBD1. The V gene end was trimmed by 6 bases and the J gene end by 8 bases; junction bases not matched to a gene: 3. The CDR3 has 13 residues. Per germline, CDR1 SNHLY and CDR2 FYNNEI. The CDR3 loop is CASRTGGIEKLFF. CDR3 nucleotides: TGTGCCAGCAGGACAGGGGGCATAGAAAAACTGTTTTTT.

This CDR3 is CAISESGQPYGYTF. The CDR3 DNA follows: TGTGCCATCAGTGAGTCGGGGCAGCCGTATGGCTACACCTTC. The chain combines TRBV10-3 with TRBJ1-2, with D possibly TRBD1 on 5 matching bases. Germline-derived CDR1 and CDR2 are ENHRY and SYGVKD. Deletions cut 0 bases from V and 5 bases from J, with 10 bases between. The CDR3 loop spans 14 amino acids.

This clone came up a few times. The rearrangement joins TRBV10-1 to TRBJ1-5; a possible D gene is TRBD1 (5 bases). From germline, CDR1 is WNHNN and CDR2 SYGVQD (reference sequence). This CDR3 is built from 12 residues. CDR3 in DNA: TGCGACCCGCGGGGGTCAGGTCAGCCCCAGCATTTT. It encodes CDPRGSGQPQHF.

The chain employs TRBV3-1 (or the pseudogene TRBV3-2) and TRBJ2-2; weak D call: TRBD2 (6 bases). Germline CDR1 LGHDT, CDR2 YNNKEL (reference sequence). The CDR3 consists of 15 residues. Trimming pared 1 base from V and 4 bases from J, leaving 10 bases between. For the CDR3, the DNA is TGTGCCAGCAGCCAAGGGGAGCGGGTCACCGGGGAGCTGTTTTTT. Amino acids: CASSQGERVTGELFF.

This clone was picked up one time. This chain links TRBV12-3 or TRBV12-4 with TRBJ2-5; D is perhaps TRBD2 (5 bases). This CDR3 has 13 residues. Trimming cost V 6 bases and J 5 bases, with 13 bases left between them. CDR3 bases: TGTGCCAGCAGCAGAGGACTGGGGGAGACCCAGTACTTC. This sequence encodes CASSRGLGETQYF.

This chain links TRBV3-1 (or the pseudogene TRBV3-2) with TRBJ2-1; the D is unclear. The CDR3 totals 11 residues. Trimming cost V 5 bases and J 7 bases, with 6 bases left between them. The germline V gene encodes CDR1 LGHDT and CDR2 YNNKEL (reference sequence). The DNA of the CDR3 is TGTGCCAGCAGCTTGGAGAATGAGCAGTTCTTC. It encodes CASSLENEQFF.

This chain connects TRBV9 to TRBJ1-2, with a tentative D call TRBD1 (5 bases). The CDR3 contains 16 residues. Germline V CDR1 and CDR2: SGDLS, YYNGEE. V was clipped by 0 bases and J by 4 bases, with 16 bases between them. The CDR3 loop is CASSVGGSTTSYGYTF. CDR3 bases: TGTGCCAGCAGCGTAGGGGGCAGCACCACTTCCTATGGCTACACCTTC.